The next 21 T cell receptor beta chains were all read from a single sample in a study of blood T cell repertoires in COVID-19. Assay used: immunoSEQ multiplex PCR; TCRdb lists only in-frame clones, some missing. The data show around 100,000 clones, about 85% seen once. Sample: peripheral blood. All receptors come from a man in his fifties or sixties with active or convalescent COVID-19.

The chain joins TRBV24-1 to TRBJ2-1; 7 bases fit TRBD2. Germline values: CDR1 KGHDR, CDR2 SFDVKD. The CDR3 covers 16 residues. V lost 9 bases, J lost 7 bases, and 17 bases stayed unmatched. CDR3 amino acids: CATSPGDYGFGNEQFF. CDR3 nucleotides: TGTGCCACCTCCCCCGGGGACTATGGGTTCGGTAATGAGCAGTTCTTC.

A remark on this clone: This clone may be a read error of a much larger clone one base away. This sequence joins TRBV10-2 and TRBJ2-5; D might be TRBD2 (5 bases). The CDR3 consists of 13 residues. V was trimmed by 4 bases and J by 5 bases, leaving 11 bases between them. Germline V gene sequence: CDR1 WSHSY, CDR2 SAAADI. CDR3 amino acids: CASSGGVGETQYF. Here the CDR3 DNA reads TGCGCCAGCAGTGGGGGAGTTGGGGAGACCCAGTACTTC.

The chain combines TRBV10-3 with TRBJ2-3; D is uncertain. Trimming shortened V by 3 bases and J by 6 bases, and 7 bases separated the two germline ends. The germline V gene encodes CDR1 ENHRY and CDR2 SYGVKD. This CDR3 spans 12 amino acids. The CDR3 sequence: CAISDVSDTQYF. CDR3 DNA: TGTGCCATCAGTGATGTAAGCGATACGCAGTATTTT.

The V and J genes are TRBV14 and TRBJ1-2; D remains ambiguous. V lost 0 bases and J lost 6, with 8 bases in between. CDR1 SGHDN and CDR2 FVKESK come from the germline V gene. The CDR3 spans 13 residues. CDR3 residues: CASSQDLTHGYTF. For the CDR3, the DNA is TGTGCCAGCAGCCAAGATTTAACTCATGGCTACACCTTC.

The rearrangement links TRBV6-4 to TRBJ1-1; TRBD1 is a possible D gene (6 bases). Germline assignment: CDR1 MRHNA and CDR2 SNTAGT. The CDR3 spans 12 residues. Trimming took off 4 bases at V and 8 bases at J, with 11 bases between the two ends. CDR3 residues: CASSGPDREAFF. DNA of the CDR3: TGTGCCAGCAGTGGACCTGACAGGGAAGCTTTCTTT.

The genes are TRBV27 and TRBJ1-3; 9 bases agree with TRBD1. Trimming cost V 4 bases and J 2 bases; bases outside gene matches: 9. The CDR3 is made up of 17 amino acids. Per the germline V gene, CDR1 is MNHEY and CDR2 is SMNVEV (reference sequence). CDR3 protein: CASSSGQGRFTGNTIYF. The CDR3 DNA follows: TGTGCCAGCAGTTCCGGACAGGGGAGGTTTACTGGAAACACCATATATTTT.

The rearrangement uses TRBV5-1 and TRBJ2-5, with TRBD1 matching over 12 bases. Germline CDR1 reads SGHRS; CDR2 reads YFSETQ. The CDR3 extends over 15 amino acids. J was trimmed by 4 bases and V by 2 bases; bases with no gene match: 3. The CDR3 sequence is CASSFPGQGAETQYF. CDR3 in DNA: TGCGCCAGCAGCTTTCCGGGACAGGGGGCAGAGACCCAGTACTTC.

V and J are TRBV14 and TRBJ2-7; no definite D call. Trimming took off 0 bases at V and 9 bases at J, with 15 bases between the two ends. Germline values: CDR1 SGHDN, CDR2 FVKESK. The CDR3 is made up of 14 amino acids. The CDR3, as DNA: TGTGCCAGCAGCCAAGATCGAAGTGTGGCTAGGCAGTACTTC. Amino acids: CASSQDRSVARQYF.

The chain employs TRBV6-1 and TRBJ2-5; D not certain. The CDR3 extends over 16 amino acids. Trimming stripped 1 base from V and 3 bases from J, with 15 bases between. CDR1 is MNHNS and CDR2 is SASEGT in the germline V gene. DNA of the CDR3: TGTGCCAGCAGTGAAGTGGTCAGTACAAACAAAGAGACCCAGTACTTC. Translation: CASSEVVSTNKETQYF.

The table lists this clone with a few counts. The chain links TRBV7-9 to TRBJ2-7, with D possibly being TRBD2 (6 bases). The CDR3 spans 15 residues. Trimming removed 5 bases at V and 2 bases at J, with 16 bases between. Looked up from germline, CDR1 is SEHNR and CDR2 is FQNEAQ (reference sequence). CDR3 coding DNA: TGTGCCAGCAGCCCGGGCAAGCGGGCTACCTACGAGCAGTACTTC. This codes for CASSPGKRATYEQYF.

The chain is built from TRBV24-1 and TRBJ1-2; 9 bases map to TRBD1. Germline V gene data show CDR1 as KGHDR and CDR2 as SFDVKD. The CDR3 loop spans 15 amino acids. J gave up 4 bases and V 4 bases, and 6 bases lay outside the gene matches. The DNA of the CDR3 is TGTGCCACCAGTGACCAAACGACAGGGGGCTATGGCTACACCTTC. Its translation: CATSDQTTGGYGYTF.

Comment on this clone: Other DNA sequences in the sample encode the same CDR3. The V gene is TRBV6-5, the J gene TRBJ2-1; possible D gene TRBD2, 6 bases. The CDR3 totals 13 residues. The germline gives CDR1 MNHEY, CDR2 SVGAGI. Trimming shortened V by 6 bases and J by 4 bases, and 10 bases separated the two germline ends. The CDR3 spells CASRRDSYNEQFF. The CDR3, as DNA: TGTGCCAGCAGGAGGGACTCATACAATGAGCAGTTCTTC.

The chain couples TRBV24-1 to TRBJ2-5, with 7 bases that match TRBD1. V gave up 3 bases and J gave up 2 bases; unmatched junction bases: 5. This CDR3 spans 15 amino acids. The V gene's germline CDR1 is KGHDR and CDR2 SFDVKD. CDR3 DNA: TGTGCCACCAGTGATCCCGGGACAGCGCAAGAGACCCAGTACTTC. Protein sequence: CATSDPGTAQETQYF.

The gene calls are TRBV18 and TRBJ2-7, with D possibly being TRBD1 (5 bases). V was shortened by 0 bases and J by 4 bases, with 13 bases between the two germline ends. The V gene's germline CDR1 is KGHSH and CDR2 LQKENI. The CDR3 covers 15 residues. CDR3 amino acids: CASSPPTRQTYEQYF. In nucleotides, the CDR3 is TGTGCCAGCTCACCACCGACTCGACAGACTTACGAGCAGTACTTC.

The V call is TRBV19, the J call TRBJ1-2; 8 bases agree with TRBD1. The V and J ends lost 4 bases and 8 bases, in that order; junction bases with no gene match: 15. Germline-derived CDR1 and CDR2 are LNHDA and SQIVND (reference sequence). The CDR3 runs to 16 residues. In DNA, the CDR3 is TGTGCCAGTAGTAACCCGCGCAGGGGGCCTCAGGGGGGCTACACCTTC. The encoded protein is CASSNPRRGPQGGYTF.

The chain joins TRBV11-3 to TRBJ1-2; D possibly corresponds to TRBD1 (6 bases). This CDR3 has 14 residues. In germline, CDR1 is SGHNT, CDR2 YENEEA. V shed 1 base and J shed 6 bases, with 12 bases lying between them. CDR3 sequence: CASSLAGQYNGYTF. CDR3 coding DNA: TGTGCCAGCAGCTTAGCCGGACAGTATAATGGCTACACCTTC.

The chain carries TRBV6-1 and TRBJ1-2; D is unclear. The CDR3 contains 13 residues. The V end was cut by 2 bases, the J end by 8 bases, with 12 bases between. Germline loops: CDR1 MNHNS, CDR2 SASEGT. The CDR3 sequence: CASSERVREGYTF. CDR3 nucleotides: TGTGCCAGCAGTGAAAGAGTAAGGGAGGGCTACACCTTC.

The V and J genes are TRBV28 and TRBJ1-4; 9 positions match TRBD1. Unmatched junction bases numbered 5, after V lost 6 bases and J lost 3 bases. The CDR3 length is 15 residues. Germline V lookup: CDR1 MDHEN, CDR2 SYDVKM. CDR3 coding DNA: TGTGCCAGCAGACTAACAGGGGGCGCTAATGAAAAACTGTTTTTT. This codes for CASRLTGGANEKLFF.

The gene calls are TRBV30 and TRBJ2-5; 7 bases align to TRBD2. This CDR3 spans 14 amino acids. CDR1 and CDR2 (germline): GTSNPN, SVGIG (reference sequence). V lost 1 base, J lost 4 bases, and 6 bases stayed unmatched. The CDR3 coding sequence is TGTGCCTGGAGTGCTTATTCGGGAGGAGAGACCCAGTACTTC. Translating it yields CAWSAYSGGETQYF. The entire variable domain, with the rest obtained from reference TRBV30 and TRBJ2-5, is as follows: SQTIHQWPATLVQPVGSPLSLECTVEGTSNPNLYWYRQAAGRGLQLLFYSVGIGQISSEVPQNLSASRPQDRQFILSSKKLLLSDSGFYLCAWSAYSGGETQYFGPGTRLLVL.

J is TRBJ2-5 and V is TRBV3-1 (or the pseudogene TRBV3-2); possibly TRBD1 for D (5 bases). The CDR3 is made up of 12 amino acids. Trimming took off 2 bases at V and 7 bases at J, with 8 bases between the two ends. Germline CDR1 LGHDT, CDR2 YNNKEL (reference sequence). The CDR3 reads CASSQRGLTQYF. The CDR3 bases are TGTGCCAGCAGCCAAAGGGGCCTGACCCAGTACTTC.

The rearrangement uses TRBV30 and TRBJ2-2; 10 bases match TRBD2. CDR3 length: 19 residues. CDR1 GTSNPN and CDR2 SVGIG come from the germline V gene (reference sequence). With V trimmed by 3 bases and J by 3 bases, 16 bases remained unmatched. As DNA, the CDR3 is TGTGCCTGGAGCGGGTCCCCCCTAGCGGGAGCCGGGTACACCGGGGAGCTGTTTTTT. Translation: CAWSGSPLAGAGYTGELFF.